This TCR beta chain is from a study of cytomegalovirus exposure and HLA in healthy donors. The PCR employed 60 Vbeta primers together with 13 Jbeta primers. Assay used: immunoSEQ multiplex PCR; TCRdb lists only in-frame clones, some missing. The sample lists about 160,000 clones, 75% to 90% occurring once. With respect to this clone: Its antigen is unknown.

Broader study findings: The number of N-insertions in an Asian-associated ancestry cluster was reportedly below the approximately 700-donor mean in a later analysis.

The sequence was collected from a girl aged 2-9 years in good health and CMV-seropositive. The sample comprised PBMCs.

CDR3 sequence (DNA): TGTGCCAGCAGCTCGAGCCTCGATAGCGGGAGGGCAGGCGAGACCCAGTACTTC. Protein: CASSSSLDSGRAGETQYF. The chain employs TRBV7-9 and TRBJ2-5, with 11 bases lining up with TRBD2. Germline assignment: CDR1 SEHNR and CDR2 FQNEAQ (reference sequence). Trimming cost V 4 bases and J 5 bases; bases outside gene matches: 15. The CDR3 is 18 amino acids. The full variable domain, completed using reference TRBV7-9 and TRBJ2-5, is DTGVSQNPRHKITKRGQNVTFRCDPISEHNRLYWYRQTLGQGPEFLTYFQNEAQLEKSRLLSDRFSAERPKGSFSTLEIQRTEQGDSAMYLCASSSSLDSGRAGETQYFGPGTRLLVL.